Each of the 9 T cell receptor beta chains below was sequenced from the same sample in a study of blood T cell repertoires in COVID-19. Assay used: immunoSEQ multiplex PCR; TCRdb lists only in-frame clones, some missing. The sample consists of about 110,000 clones, 85% of them appearing once. The sample was peripheral blood. These receptors were collected from a human donor in a cohort sampled during active COVID-19.

The rearrangement links TRBV27 to TRBJ2-7, with TRBD2 matching over 10 bases. Trimming at V came to 5 bases and at J to 0 bases, leaving 7 bases not matched to a gene. CDR1 is MNHEY and CDR2 is SMNVEV in the germline V gene (reference sequence). This CDR3 contains 16 residues. In nucleotides, the CDR3 is TGTGCCAGCAGTCCAGGGACTAGCGCGAGCTCCTACGAGCAGTACTTC. Encoded protein: CASSPGTSASSYEQYF.

The chain carries TRBV4-3 and TRBJ2-1, with TRBD2 matching 13 bases. Looked up from germline, CDR1 is LGHNA and CDR2 is YSLEER. V gave up 2 bases and J gave up 8 bases; unmatched junction bases: 3. The CDR3 totals 15 residues. The CDR3 protein is CASSQTSGGAYEQFF. Here the CDR3 DNA reads TGCGCCAGCAGCCAAACTAGCGGGGGGGCCTATGAGCAGTTCTTC.

CDR3 bases: TGTGCCAGCAGTGGGACAGCTAATTCACCCCTCCACTTT. Residues: CASSGTANSPLHF. The chain carries TRBV6-4 and TRBJ1-6; possible D gene TRBD1, 6 bases. This CDR3 contains 13 residues. Germline V CDR1 and CDR2: MRHNA, SNTAGT. Trimming removed 4 bases from V and 6 bases from J, with 7 bases in between.

Points on this clone: The same CDR3 can be traced to other DNA sequences in this sample. The rearrangement joins TRBV9 to TRBJ2-7; D is perhaps TRBD2 (6 bases). Per the germline V gene, CDR1 is SGDLS and CDR2 is YYNGEE. The CDR3 loop spans 14 amino acids. Trimming cost V 2 bases and J 0 bases, with 9 bases left between them. CDR3 in amino acids: CASSVGGDSYEQYF. The CDR3 coding sequence is TGTGCCAGCAGCGTCGGCGGGGACTCCTACGAGCAGTACTTC.

This chain connects TRBV7-9 to TRBJ2-5, with 11 positions matching TRBD2. This CDR3 has 16 residues. With 5 bases clipped from V and 1 base from J, the junction kept 6 bases outside the gene matches. Germline-derived CDR1 and CDR2 are SEHNR and FQNEAQ (reference sequence). DNA for the CDR3: TGTGCCAGCAGCCCAGGGACTAGCGGACTCCAAGAGACCCAGTACTTC. Its translation: CASSPGTSGLQETQYF.

CDR3 bases: TGTGCCAGCAGCGTAGTGCGAGCGATTGAGCAGTTCTTC. Its translation is CASSVVRAIEQFF. This chain links TRBV9 with TRBJ2-1, with D unresolved. Per germline, CDR1 SGDLS and CDR2 YYNGEE. The CDR3 contains 13 residues. With 0 bases removed from V and 9 bases from J, the gap between germline ends came to 10 bases.

V usage is TRBV12-3 or TRBV12-4 and J usage is TRBJ1-6; 7 nucleotides line up with TRBD1. This CDR3 is built from 12 residues. V was pared by 10 bases and J by 6 bases, with 3 bases of the junction left unmatched. As DNA, the CDR3 is TGTGCCACTGGGACAGTTAATTCACCCCTCCACTTT. It translates to CATGTVNSPLHF.

The V call is TRBV6-1, the J call TRBJ2-1, with D uncertain. The CDR3 totals 14 residues. The V and J ends lost 2 bases and 6 bases respectively, with 11 bases between them. CDR1 and CDR2 (germline): MNHNS, SASEGT. The CDR3 spells CASSELALINEQFF. The CDR3 region has the DNA TGTGCCAGCAGTGAACTGGCCCTCATCAATGAGCAGTTCTTC.

The V gene is TRBV6-5, the J gene TRBJ1-5, with D unresolved. Germline loops: CDR1 MNHEY, CDR2 SVGAGI. This CDR3 spans 13 amino acids. The CDR3 loop reads CAEGRYSNQPQHF. The CDR3 DNA follows: TGTGCGGAGGGAAGGTATAGCAATCAGCCCCAGCATTTT.